The clone carrying this T cell receptor beta chain turned up a few times. As yet, its antigen is unknown. TCRdb independently ran MiXCR on the reads; one entry per CDR3 protein. The sample lists 60,000 to 80,000 distinct CDR3 sequences, about 60% occurring once. T-allo10 cells from the graft donor were described as anergic, host-alloantigen-specific, and alloantigen-specific suppressors. CDR3 length: 15 residues. The V end lost 4 bases, the J end lost 0 bases, and 10 bases lay between the germline ends. Germline V gene data show CDR1 as LGHDT and CDR2 as YNNKEL (reference sequence). These data originate in a study of type 1 regulatory T cells. Overall study context: This in vitro CD4 product, T-allo10, is enriched for Tr1 cells and alloantigen-specific.

The chain recombines TRBV3-1 with TRBJ2-4; D is perhaps TRBD1 or TRBD2 (5 bases each). The sample taken for sequencing was cultured T cells, either the whole culture or a sorted T cell fraction (not recorded which). Described subset: Tr1-enriched cell product generated in vitro against host alloantigens. The sequence came from a human donor in good health. The CDR3 loop is CASSLRGEAKNIQYF. In DNA, the CDR3 is TGTGCCAGCAGCCTCCGGGGCGAAGCCAAAAACATTCAGTACTTC.